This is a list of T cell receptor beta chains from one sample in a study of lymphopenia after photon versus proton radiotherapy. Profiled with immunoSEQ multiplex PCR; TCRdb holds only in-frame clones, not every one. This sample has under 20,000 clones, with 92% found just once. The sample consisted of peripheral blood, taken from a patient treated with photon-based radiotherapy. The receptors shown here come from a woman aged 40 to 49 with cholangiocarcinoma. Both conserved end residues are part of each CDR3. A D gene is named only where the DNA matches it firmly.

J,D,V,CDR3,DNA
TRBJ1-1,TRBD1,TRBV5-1,CASSLQIQTQGGAFF,TGCGCCAGCAGCTTGCAAATCCAAACTCAGGGGGGAGCTTTCTTT
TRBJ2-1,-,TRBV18,CASSPSGTDFNEQFF,TGTGCCAGCTCACCCTCCGGAACGGACTTCAATGAGCAGTTCTTC
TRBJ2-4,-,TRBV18,CASSMMSVDLAKNIQYF,TGTGCCAGCTCCATGATGTCCGTGGATCTAGCCAAAAACATTCAGTACTTC
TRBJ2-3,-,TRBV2,CASSVIRGTDTQYF,TGTGCCAGCAGTGTAATACGCGGCACAGATACGCAGTATTTT
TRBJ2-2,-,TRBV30,CALSDTGELFF,TGTGCCCTGTCAGACACCGGGGAGCTGTTTTTT
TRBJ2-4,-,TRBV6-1,CASSEATLADIQYF,TGTGCCAGCAGTGAAGCGACACTAGCTGACATTCAGTACTTC
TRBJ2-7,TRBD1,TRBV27,CASNGQGVEQYF,TGTGCCAGCAATGGACAGGGGGTCGAGCAGTACTTC
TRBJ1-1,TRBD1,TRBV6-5,CASREQGTNTEAFF,TGTGCCAGCAGGGAACAGGGGACGAACACTGAAGCTTTCTTT
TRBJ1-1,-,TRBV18,CASSPSATWGMNTEAFF,TGTGCCAGCTCCCCATCAGCCACCTGGGGCATGAACACTGAAGCTTTCTTT
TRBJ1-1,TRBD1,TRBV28,CASSLGQYTEAFF,TGTGCCAGCAGCCTGGGACAGTACACTGAAGCTTTCTTT
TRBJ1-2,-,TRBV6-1,CASSEFGGGGYTF,TGTGCCAGCAGTGAATTCGGGGGGGGTGGCTACACCTTC
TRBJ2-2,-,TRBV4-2,CASSQAGGLAGELFF,TGTGCCAGCAGCCAAGCTGGGGGGTTGGCCGGGGAGCTGTTTTTT